The 21 T cell receptor beta chains in this list originate from one sample, sequenced in a study of metastatic and nonmetastatic thyroid tumors. Every patient was untreated before thyroid surgery. TCRdb redid the clone calls on the PCR reads using MiXCR. The repertoire holds around 20,000 clones, 10% to 12% seen once, with 7.6% in the top ten. The sequencing sample was made of blood. These receptors were taken from a female donor with papillary thyroid cancer or a benign thyroid nodule (not recorded which). Some clones in this sample may be carry-over from other donors' samples.

This clone is medium-sized. The chain has TRBV6-5 and TRBJ2-7; 8 positions match TRBD2. The CDR3 loop spans 15 amino acids. The J segment lost 2 bases and the V segment lost 0 bases, leaving 3 bases of the junction unmatched. Germline lookup yields CDR1 MNHEY and CDR2 SVGAGI. CDR3 amino acids: CASSYSPAGAYEQYF. The CDR3 nucleotides are TGTGCCAGCAGTTACTCCCCAGCGGGGGCCTACGAGCAGTACTTC.

This clone was counted at least ten times. The CDR3 sequence: CASSLHGRANTGELFF. In DNA, the CDR3 is TGCGCCAGCAGCTTGCACGGGAGAGCGAACACCGGGGAGCTGTTTTTT. This chain connects TRBV5-1 to TRBJ2-2; tentatively, D is TRBD2 (6 bases). V lost 1 base to trimming and J lost 0 bases, with 10 bases between them. CDR1 and CDR2 from the germline V gene are SGHRS and YFSETQ. The CDR3 spans 16 residues. Together with reference TRBV5-1 and TRBJ2-2, the CDR3 gives the full variable domain: KAGVTQTPRYLIKTRGQQVTLSCSPISGHRSVSWYQQTPGQGLQFLFEYFSETQRNKGNFPGRFSGRQFSNSRSEMNVSTLELGDSALYLCASSLHGRANTGELFFGEGSRLTVL.

This clone was seen ten or more times. The CDR3 is CASSSTGEYEQYF. In DNA form, the CDR3 reads TGTGCCAGCAGTTCGACAGGGGAATACGAGCAGTACTTC. The chain joins TRBV12-3 or TRBV12-4 to TRBJ2-7; TRBD1 matches 8 bases. After removal of 4 bases from V and 4 bases from J, the junction contained 3 bases not matched to a gene. The CDR3 loop spans 13 amino acids.

By frequency in the sample, this clone is medium-sized. The chain combines TRBV15 with TRBJ2-7; D unresolved. Per the germline V gene, CDR1 is LNHNV and CDR2 is YYDKDF (reference sequence). This CDR3 spans 14 amino acids. V shed 8 bases and J shed 3 bases, with 17 bases lying between them. CDR3 bases: TGTGCCACCGCGAAGGGCAGGCAACTCTACGAGCAGTACTTC. Its translation: CATAKGRQLYEQYF.

A few counts support this clone. The genes are TRBV27 and TRBJ2-1, with 8 bases that match TRBD1. CDR1 is MNHEY, CDR2 SMNVEV, per germline (reference sequence). CDR3 size: 15 residues. In nucleotides, the CDR3 is TGTGTCACTGCGGATCGGGACAGGTCCCACAATGAGCAGTTCTTC. Its translation: CVTADRDRSHNEQFF.

This clone was found many times. CDR3 coding DNA: TGTGCCAGCAGCCTAATTACCGGGGAGCTGTTTTTT. Amino acid sequence: CASSLITGELFF. The chain carries TRBV9 and TRBJ2-2; D ambiguous. Trimming removed 4 bases from V and 5 bases from J, with 6 bases in between. CDR1 and CDR2 from the germline V gene are SGDLS and YYNGEE. This CDR3 is built from 12 residues.

This clone came up many times. V and J are TRBV7-2 and TRBJ2-1, with D possibly matching TRBD2 (5 bases). The CDR3 is 15 amino acids. The V end lost 0 bases, the J end lost 7 bases, and 13 bases lay between the germline ends. Germline V gene data show CDR1 as SGHTA and CDR2 as FQGNSA. The DNA for the CDR3 is TGTGCCAGCAGCTTAGCTAGTAACGGCGGGAATGAGCAGTTCTTC. Encoded protein: CASSLASNGGNEQFF.

This clone has ten or more counts. A clone one base away is much larger, so this may be a read error. This sequence joins TRBV2 and TRBJ1-6; D gene uncertain. The CDR3 spans 13 residues. Germline V gene data show CDR1 as SNHLY and CDR2 as FYNNEI. The CDR3 protein is CAGSSSMGSPLHF. The CDR3 bases are TGTGCCGGCAGTTCAAGCATGGGTTCACCCCTCCACTTT.

This clone has ten or more counts. The genes are TRBV4-3 and TRBJ2-3, with 13 bases aligning to TRBD2. CDR1 and CDR2 (germline): LGHNA, YSLEER. V was clipped by 0 bases and J by 6 bases; unmatched bases: 3. The CDR3 contains 16 residues. CDR3 protein: CASSQDGTSGNDTQYF. CDR3 nucleotide sequence: TGCGCCAGCAGCCAAGATGGGACTAGCGGGAACGATACGCAGTATTTT.

This clone has ten or more counts. The same CDR3 is also encoded by other DNA sequences in this sample. The gene calls are TRBV28 and TRBJ2-7, with D perhaps assigned TRBD1 or TRBD2 (5 bases each). V shed 3 bases and J shed 7 bases, with 7 bases lying between them. The germline V gene has CDR1 MDHEN and CDR2 SYDVKM. The CDR3 totals 11 residues. The DNA of the CDR3 is TGTGCCAGCAGTTTGAGGGGAGAGCAGTACTTC. It specifies CASSLRGEQYF.

The chain employs TRBV5-4 and TRBJ1-2, with no clear D. Germline V gene data show CDR1 as SGHNT and CDR2 as YYREEE (reference sequence). With 3 bases removed from V and 2 bases from J, the gap between germline ends came to 11 bases. The CDR3 runs to 14 residues. The CDR3 DNA sequence: TGTGCCAGCAGCTCCCGGACGGAAAACTATGGCTACACCTTC. Protein sequence: CASSSRTENYGYTF.

This clone was observed at least ten times. The CDR3 reads CASRAGQGYEKLFF. The CDR3 nucleotides read TGTGCCAGCAGGGCCGGACAGGGCTATGAAAAACTGTTTTTT. The genes are TRBV6-1 and TRBJ1-4; TRBD1 matches 8 bases. The CDR3 has 14 amino acids. The J segment lost 6 bases and the V segment lost 6 bases, leaving 6 bases of the junction unmatched. CDR1 is MNHNS and CDR2 is SASEGT in the germline V gene.

The V and J genes are TRBV4-2 and TRBJ2-1; the D gene is possibly TRBD1 (7 bases). With 4 bases removed from V and 3 bases from J, the gap between germline ends came to 25 bases. In germline, CDR1 is LGHNA, CDR2 YNFKEQ. The CDR3 consists of 19 residues. For the CDR3, the DNA is TGTGCCAGCAGCCCCAAACAGGGGTCGTGGCGGGATAGCTACAATGAGCAGTTCTTC. Protein: CASSPKQGSWRDSYNEQFF.

This chain uses TRBV7-9 with TRBJ1-2; D gene uncertain. Trimming stripped 1 base from V and 3 bases from J, with 6 bases between. CDR3 length equals 13 residues. CDR1 is SEHNR and CDR2 is FQNEAQ in the germline V gene (reference sequence). The CDR3 sequence is CASSLGGDYGYTF. As DNA, the CDR3 is TGTGCCAGCAGCTTAGGCGGGGACTATGGCTACACCTTC.

In this sample, this clone turned up many times. The V and J genes are TRBV24-1 and TRBJ1-1; D gene unclear. The CDR3 totals 13 residues. With 5 bases removed from V and 1 base from J, the gap between germline ends came to 7 bases. Looked up from germline, CDR1 is KGHDR and CDR2 is SFDVKD. DNA of the CDR3: TGTGCCACCAGTGTTGCCGGGAACACTGAAGCTTTCTTT. Amino acid sequence: CATSVAGNTEAFF.

This clone was counted a single time. This rearrangement joins TRBV30 to TRBJ2-2, with TRBD2 matching 10 bases. The ends lost 3 bases at V and 4 bases at J; junction bases unmatched: 14. The CDR3 has 18 residues. CDR1 and CDR2 from the germline V gene are GTSNPN and SVGIG (reference sequence). CDR3 region: CAWSLGASGSLGTGELFF. In DNA, the CDR3 is TGTGCCTGGAGCCTAGGTGCTAGCGGGAGTTTAGGCACCGGGGAGCTGTTTTTT.

This clone was found many times. The rearrangement joins TRBV5-1 to TRBJ2-7, with 7 bases lining up with TRBD1. V was clipped by 2 bases and J by 2 bases; unmatched bases: 7. The CDR3 has 15 amino acids. Germline V gives CDR1 SGHRS, CDR2 YFSETQ. CDR3 DNA: TGCGCCAGCAGCTTTGGTATGGGACAGCCCTACGAGCAGTACTTC. It encodes CASSFGMGQPYEQYF.

This clone has at least ten counts. This sequence joins TRBV2 and TRBJ2-5; the match to TRBD1 covers 8 bases. The CDR3 loop spans 14 amino acids. CDR1 SNHLY and CDR2 FYNNEI come from the germline V gene. Germline trimming cut 3 bases from V and 5 bases from J; bases unmatched to any gene: 5. CDR3 sequence (DNA): TGTGCCAGCAGTGACTCAGGGGGCGGCGAGACCCAGTACTTC. It codes for CASSDSGGGETQYF.

In its sample, this clone was seen many times. The rearrangement uses TRBV20-1 and TRBJ2-7; TRBD2 aligns across 9 bases. The J segment lost 3 bases and the V segment lost 0 bases, leaving 15 bases of the junction unmatched. The CDR3 runs 18 residues. Germline CDR1 and CDR2: DFQATT and SNEGSKA (reference sequence). This CDR3 reads CSARDLRRLAGSGYEQYF. The CDR3 DNA sequence: TGCAGTGCTAGAGATCTTAGGCGCCTAGCGGGGTCCGGCTACGAGCAGTACTTC.

There are many counts of this clone. V gene TRBV25-1 combines with J gene TRBJ2-7; 8 bases are a match to TRBD1. CDR1 MGHDK and CDR2 SYGVNS come from the germline V gene. There are 16 residues in the CDR3. After removal of 2 bases from V and 6 bases from J, the junction contained 12 bases not matched to a gene. CDR3 in amino acids: CASSEQGAPITSEQYF. The CDR3 DNA follows: TGTGCCAGCAGTGAACAGGGGGCTCCTATCACCTCCGAGCAGTACTTC.

In its sample, this clone was seen many times. This chain joins TRBV4-3 and TRBJ1-2; D is unresolved. The CDR3 length is 13 residues. V lost 0 bases and J lost 8, with 10 bases in between. Germline V CDR1 and CDR2: LGHNA, YSLEER. CDR3 residues: CASSQDLGGGYTF. CDR3 DNA sequence: TGCGCCAGCAGCCAAGATCTCGGCGGAGGCTACACCTTC.